This TCR beta chain is from a study of blood T cell repertoires in COVID-19. Per germline, CDR1 SGHRS and CDR2 YFSETQ. CDR3 length: 14 amino acids. After removal of 4 bases from V and 3 bases from J, the junction contained 5 bases not matched to a gene. Method: immunoSEQ multiplex PCR; TCRdb's copy keeps in-frame clones and lacks some. The sample shows 350,000 to 550,000 clones, around nine tenths of them seen only once. The rearrangement joins TRBV5-1 to TRBJ1-1; 8 nucleotides line up with TRBD1. The sequencing sample was made of PBMCs or T cells enriched from blood (not recorded which). This TCR was recovered from a woman aged 18 to 35 with acute COVID-19. As DNA, the CDR3 is TGCGCCAGCAGCGGGACAGGTGAATACACTGAAGCTTTCTTT. It is translated as CASSGTGEYTEAFF.